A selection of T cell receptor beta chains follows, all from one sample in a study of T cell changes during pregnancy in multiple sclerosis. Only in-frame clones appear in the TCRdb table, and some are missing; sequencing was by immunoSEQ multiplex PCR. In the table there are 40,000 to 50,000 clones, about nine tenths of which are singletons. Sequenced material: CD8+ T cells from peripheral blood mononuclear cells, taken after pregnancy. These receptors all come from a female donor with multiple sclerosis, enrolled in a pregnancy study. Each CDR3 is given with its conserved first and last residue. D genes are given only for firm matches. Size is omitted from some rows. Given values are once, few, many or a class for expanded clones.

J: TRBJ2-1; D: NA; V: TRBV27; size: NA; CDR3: CASSFPGYNNEQFF; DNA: TGTGCCAGCAGTTTCCCGGGATACAATAATGAGCAGTTCTTC
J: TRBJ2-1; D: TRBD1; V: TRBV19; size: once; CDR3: CASSDPGQGLVGEQFF; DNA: TGTGCCAGTAGTGATCCGGGACAGGGCTTGGTGGGTGAGCAGTTCTTC
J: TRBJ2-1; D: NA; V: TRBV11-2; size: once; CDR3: CASSLEADNEQFF; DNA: TGTGCCAGCAGCTTAGAGGCAGACAATGAGCAGTTCTTC
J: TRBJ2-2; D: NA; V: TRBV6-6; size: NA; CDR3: CAFVGDTGELFF; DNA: TGTGCCTTCGTAGGGGACACCGGGGAGCTGTTTTTT
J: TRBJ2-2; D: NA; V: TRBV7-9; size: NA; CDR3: CASSTGELFF; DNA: TGTGCCAGCTCTACCGGGGAGCTGTTTTTT
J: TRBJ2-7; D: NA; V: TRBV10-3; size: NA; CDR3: CAIRGDDYEQYF; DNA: TGTGCCATCAGGGGCGATGACTACGAGCAGTACTTC
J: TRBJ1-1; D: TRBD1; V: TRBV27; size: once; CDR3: CASSLGTGNTEAFF; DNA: TGTGCCAGCAGTTTAGGGACAGGGAACACTGAAGCTTTCTTT
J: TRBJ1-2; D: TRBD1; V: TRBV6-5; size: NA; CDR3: CASSSAGGLDGYTF; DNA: TGTGCCAGCAGTTCCGCAGGGGGCTTGGACGGCTACACCTTC
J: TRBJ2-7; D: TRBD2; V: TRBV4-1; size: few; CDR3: CASSTLAGAYEQYF; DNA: TGCGCCAGCAGCACACTAGCGGGGGCCTACGAGCAGTACTTC
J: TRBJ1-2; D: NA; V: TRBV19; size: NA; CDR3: CASSTYSGRANYGYTF; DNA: TGTGCCAGTAGTACCTACTCCGGGAGAGCTAACTATGGCTACACCTTC
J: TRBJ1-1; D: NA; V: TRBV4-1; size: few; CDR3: CASSQDRRTEAFF; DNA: TGCGCCAGCAGCCAAGATAGGAGGACTGAAGCTTTCTTT
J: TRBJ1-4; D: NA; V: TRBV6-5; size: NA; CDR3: CASSYAGRVGEKLFF; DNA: TGTGCCAGCAGTTACGCGGGACGGGTGGGGGAAAAACTGTTTTTT
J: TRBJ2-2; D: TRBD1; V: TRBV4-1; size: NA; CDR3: CASSPDRGARTGELFF; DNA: TGCGCCAGCAGCCCGGACAGGGGGGCTCGGACCGGGGAGCTGTTTTTT
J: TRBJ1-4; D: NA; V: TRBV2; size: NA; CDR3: CASSEGGMVGGEKLFF; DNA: TGTGCCAGCAGTGAAGGAGGGATGGTAGGGGGTGAAAAACTGTTTTTT
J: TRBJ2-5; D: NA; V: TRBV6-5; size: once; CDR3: CASSQSRTRETQYF; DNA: TGTGCCAGCAGTCAGTCGCGGACAAGGGAGACCCAGTACTTC
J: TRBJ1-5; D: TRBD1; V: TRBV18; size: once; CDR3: CASSPGTGGSQPQHF; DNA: TGTGCCAGCTCACCCGGGACAGGGGGGTCGCAGCCCCAGCATTTT
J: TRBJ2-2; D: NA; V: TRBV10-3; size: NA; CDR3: CAIPMRTGELFF; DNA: TGTGCCATCCCCATGAGAACCGGGGAGCTGTTTTTT
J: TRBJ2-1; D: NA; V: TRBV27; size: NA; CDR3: CASISLAYNEQFF; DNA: TGTGCCAGCATTTCCCTAGCTTACAATGAGCAGTTCTTC
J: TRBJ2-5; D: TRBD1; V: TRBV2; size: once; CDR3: CASSADRGRGETQYF; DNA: TGTGCCAGCAGTGCAGACAGGGGTAGGGGGGAGACCCAGTACTTC
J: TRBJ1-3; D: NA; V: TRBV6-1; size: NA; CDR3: CASSPTRGPGNTIYF; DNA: TGTGCCAGCAGTCCAACCAGGGGCCCTGGAAACACCATATATTTT
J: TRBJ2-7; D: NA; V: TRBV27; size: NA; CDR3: CASSLAGNYEQYF; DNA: TGTGCCAGCAGTTTGGCAGGGAACTACGAGCAGTACTTC